This entry concerns a single T cell receptor beta chain. Its antigen is as yet unknown. At one end, the junction sequence differs from germline, possibly due to a read error. This CDR3 has 13 amino acids. Germline CDR1 and CDR2: SGHVS and FQNEAQ. The study separated CD4+ cells into CD45RA+ naive and CD45RA-negative memory subsets. The data originate from a study of shared clonotypes between healthy human individuals. Overall study findings and caveats: It was observed that about 5% of naive CD4 clonotypes were shared across a handful of donors.

Each subset's genomic DNA was split evenly across several immunoSEQ plates. Data came from immunoSEQ multiplex PCR; TCRdb stores just in-frame clones and leaves some out. The table records over a million clones, 78% of them present only once. The sample was memory CD4+ T cells from PBMCs. The subset denotes: CD45RA-negative fraction. The chain uses TRBV7-8 and TRBJ1-3; 9 bases are shared with TRBD1. The receptor comes from a man aged 18 to 29 in good health. Some clones in this sample may be carry-over from other donors' samples. The CDR3 DNA reads TGTGCCAGCAGCTCGTACACAGGGGGCGAGTGGCCTTTT. It translates to CASSSYTGGEWPF.